The rows below give T cell receptor beta chains drawn from one sample of a study of shared clonotypes between healthy human individuals. This table comes from immunoSEQ multiplex PCR, and its TCRdb copy is limited to in-frame clones, with some not included. This sample has around 2.5 million clones, with approximately 93% found just once. The source material was naive CD4+ T cells from PBMCs. The receptors were gathered from a man between 18 and 35 years old in good health. Some clones in this sample may be carry-over from other donors' samples. Each CDR3 is given with its conserved first and last residue. D genes are given only for firm matches. The size of a clone is reported for some rows only, either as once, few or many, or as a class for expanded clones.

DNA: TGCGCCAGCAGGGCTAGCGGGAGTCTTAGCACAGATACGCAGTATTTT
CDR3: CASRASGSLSTDTQYF
D: TRBD2
size: -
J: TRBJ2-3
V: TRBV5-1

DNA: TGTGCCAGCAGTGAAGCGGGGATCACTGAAGCTTTCTTT
CDR3: CASSEAGITEAFF
D: -
size: -
J: TRBJ1-1
V: TRBV2

DNA: TGTGCCAGCAGCTTCCCATCCGGGGGAAAAGCCTACGAGCAGTACTTC
CDR3: CASSFPSGGKAYEQYF
D: -
size: -
J: TRBJ2-7
V: TRBV5-4

DNA: TGCGCCAGCAGCTTGGCCGTTGGGGATCAGCCCCAGCATTTT
CDR3: CASSLAVGDQPQHF
D: -
size: -
J: TRBJ1-5
V: TRBV5-1

DNA: TGTGCCAGTAGGTCTAGCGGGAGGGCAAGGTACAATGAGCAGTTCTTC
CDR3: CASRSSGRARYNEQFF
D: TRBD2
size: -
J: TRBJ2-1
V: TRBV28

DNA: TGTGCCAGCAGTGGAGACTCTGGAAACACCATATATTTT
CDR3: CASSGDSGNTIYF
D: -
size: -
J: TRBJ1-3
V: TRBV2

DNA: TGCGCCAGCAGCCAAGAGACTAGCGGAGGTGGAGATACGCAGTATTTT
CDR3: CASSQETSGGGDTQYF
D: TRBD2
size: -
J: TRBJ2-3
V: TRBV4-3

DNA: TGTGCCAGCAGTGTCTTGGGGCGCCCCCAGTACTTC
CDR3: CASSVLGRPQYF
D: -
size: once
J: TRBJ2-5
V: TRBV27

DNA: TGTGCCAGCAGCGTAGCCACTTACGGGATTAGTGGGCAGTACTTC
CDR3: CASSVATYGISGQYF
D: -
size: -
J: TRBJ2-7
V: TRBV7-8

DNA: TGTGCCAGCAGTGCGCGGGGGACTGCCTACAATGAGCAGTTCTTC
CDR3: CASSARGTAYNEQFF
D: TRBD2
size: -
J: TRBJ2-1
V: TRBV2

DNA: TGTGCCAGCAGCTTACGACCGGGTTTGGGCGCTGAAGCTTTCTTT
CDR3: CASSLRPGLGAEAFF
D: -
size: -
J: TRBJ1-1
V: TRBV7-9

DNA: TGCGCCAGTAAACAGGGGGCGATCCAAGAGACCCAGTACTTC
CDR3: CASKQGAIQETQYF
D: TRBD1
size: -
J: TRBJ2-5
V: TRBV5-1

DNA: TGTGCCAGCAGTTCTGGACAGGGTAATAATCAGCCCCAGCATTTT
CDR3: CASSSGQGNNQPQHF
D: TRBD1
size: -
J: TRBJ1-5
V: TRBV28

DNA: TGTGCCAGCAGTCAAACCGGAGGAGATACGCAGTATTTT
CDR3: CASSQTGGDTQYF
D: -
size: -
J: TRBJ2-3
V: TRBV6-5

DNA: TGTGCCAGCAGCTTCCCGGGGAACACCGGGGAGCTGTTTTTT
CDR3: CASSFPGNTGELFF
D: -
size: -
J: TRBJ2-2
V: TRBV11-3

DNA: TGTGCCAGCAGCACCATAGCGGGAGCCTACGAGCAGTACTTC
CDR3: CASSTIAGAYEQYF
D: TRBD2
size: -
J: TRBJ2-7
V: TRBV7-2

DNA: TGTGCCAGCAGTGTGACAGACTCCCACTACGAGCAGTACTTC
CDR3: CASSVTDSHYEQYF
D: -
size: -
J: TRBJ2-7
V: TRBV25-1

DNA: TGTGCCAGCAGTTTGGAGGGTATCCAAGAGACCCAGTACTTC
CDR3: CASSLEGIQETQYF
D: -
size: -
J: TRBJ2-5
V: TRBV28

DNA: TGTGCCAGCAGCGTAGGGGCGACAGGGGGTCTCGAGCAGTACTTC
CDR3: CASSVGATGGLEQYF
D: TRBD1
size: -
J: TRBJ2-7
V: TRBV9

DNA: TGTGCCAGCAGCCCTTCGGGGGGTAGTAGCTATGGCTACACCTTC
CDR3: CASSPSGGSSYGYTF
D: -
size: -
J: TRBJ1-2
V: TRBV7-9

DNA: TGTGCCAGCAGTGATCCAGTCGGGGCCAAAAACATTCAGTACTTC
CDR3: CASSDPVGAKNIQYF
D: -
size: -
J: TRBJ2-4
V: TRBV2

DNA: TGTGCCAGCAGTGAAATTCAACGGACAGGCGGAAAACTGTTTTTT
CDR3: CASSEIQRTGGKLFF
D: TRBD1
size: once
J: TRBJ1-4
V: TRBV2

DNA: TGTGCCAGCAGCTTAGAGGGACGACTAGCGGGAGCGAGGTACACCGGGGAGCTGTTTTTT
CDR3: CASSLEGRLAGARYTGELFF
D: TRBD2
size: -
J: TRBJ2-2
V: TRBV13

DNA: TGCGCCAGCAGCCGTGAAACTCGCCAAGAGACCCAGTACTTC
CDR3: CASSRETRQETQYF
D: -
size: -
J: TRBJ2-5
V: TRBV5-1

DNA: TGTGCCAGCAGTTACTTAAGGGGCTATGGCTACACCTTC
CDR3: CASSYLRGYGYTF
D: -
size: -
J: TRBJ1-2
V: TRBV6-5

DNA: TGTGCCAGCAGGCCGTTAAACGGCGAGCAGTACTTC
CDR3: CASRPLNGEQYF
D: -
size: -
J: TRBJ2-7
V: TRBV6-5

DNA: TGTGCCATCAGTGGGGGGGACAGGGGATTCGCAGATACGCAGTATTTT
CDR3: CAISGGDRGFADTQYF
D: TRBD1
size: -
J: TRBJ2-3
V: TRBV10-3

DNA: TGTGCCAGCAGCTTGGTGGCTAGCGCGCTTAGCACCTACAATGAGCAGTTCTTC
CDR3: CASSLVASALSTYNEQFF
D: -
size: -
J: TRBJ2-1
V: TRBV5-8

DNA: TGTGCCAGCAGTGGAAGGAGCTCTGGGGCCAACGTCCTGACTTTC
CDR3: CASSGRSSGANVLTF
D: -
size: -
J: TRBJ2-6
V: TRBV6-1

DNA: TGTGCCAGCAGCAGCTGGGATGGGACCAACATGCACTTC
CDR3: CASSSWDGTNMHF
D: -
size: -
J: TRBJ2-7
V: TRBV6-5

DNA: TGTGCCACCAGCAGAGATCCCGGGCCCTATGGCTACACCTTC
CDR3: CATSRDPGPYGYTF
D: -
size: once
J: TRBJ1-2
V: TRBV15

DNA: TGTGCCAGCACGTCTCAGTGGGGGTCGCTTGGCTACACCTTC
CDR3: CASTSQWGSLGYTF
D: -
size: -
J: TRBJ1-2
V: TRBV27

DNA: TGTGCCAGCAGCCCTTATGGCTACGGGGACACTGAAGCTTTCTTT
CDR3: CASSPYGYGDTEAFF
D: -
size: -
J: TRBJ1-1
V: TRBV7-3

DNA: TGCGCCAGCAGCTTGGGACAGGGAGAAGGCTACACCTTC
CDR3: CASSLGQGEGYTF
D: TRBD1
size: -
J: TRBJ1-2
V: TRBV5-1

DNA: TGTGCCATCACCCCGGTGCCAGGGCAAGCTTTCTTT
CDR3: CAITPVPGQAFF
D: -
size: -
J: TRBJ1-1
V: TRBV10-3

DNA: TGTGCCAGTAGGCCCTCACCTACGGTGGATACGCAGTATTTT
CDR3: CASRPSPTVDTQYF
D: -
size: -
J: TRBJ2-3
V: TRBV19

DNA: TGTGCCAGCAGCCCAGGACAGTTTAGCACAGATACGCAGTATTTT
CDR3: CASSPGQFSTDTQYF
D: -
size: -
J: TRBJ2-3
V: TRBV5-8

DNA: TGTGCCAGCAGTTTGGGTAGCGGGAGGGCCCAGTACTTC
CDR3: CASSLGSGRAQYF
D: TRBD2
size: -
J: TRBJ2-5
V: TRBV28

DNA: TGTGCCAGCAGCGTAGGGTACGGGAGCTCCTACAATGAGCAGTTCTTC
CDR3: CASSVGYGSSYNEQFF
D: -
size: -
J: TRBJ2-1
V: TRBV9

DNA: TGTGCCAGCTTCGTGTCAGCCTACAATGAGCAGTTCTTC
CDR3: CASFVSAYNEQFF
D: -
size: -
J: TRBJ2-1
V: TRBV2

DNA: TGCGCCAGCTCGGACAGGGGGCTCACCGGGGAGCTGTTTTTT
CDR3: CASSDRGLTGELFF
D: TRBD1
size: -
J: TRBJ2-2
V: TRBV5-1

DNA: TGTGCCAGCAGTGAATATCCGCAAAGATTCCGGACTAGCGGCTCCTACAATGAGCAGTTCTTC
CDR3: CASSEYPQRFRTSGSYNEQFF
D: TRBD2
size: -
J: TRBJ2-1
V: TRBV6-1

DNA: TGCAGCGTTGTGTTGAGTGAAGCTTTCTTT
CDR3: CSVVLSEAFF
D: -
size: few
J: TRBJ1-1
V: TRBV29-1

DNA: TGTGCCAGCAGCCAAGTAACCGGGACAGGGGGTCAGGGCTACACCTTC
CDR3: CASSQVTGTGGQGYTF
D: TRBD1
size: -
J: TRBJ1-2
V: TRBV5-4

DNA: TGTGCCAGCAGGAAACAGGGTGTTGATAATTCACCCCTCCACTTT
CDR3: CASRKQGVDNSPLHF
D: -
size: -
J: TRBJ1-6
V: TRBV28

DNA: TGTGCCAGCTCGAGTCACCACCAGATTTACGAGCAGTACTTC
CDR3: CASSSHHQIYEQYF
D: -
size: -
J: TRBJ2-7
V: TRBV27

DNA: TGTGCCAGCAGCTTAGTGGCGGGAGTTGCCTCCGAGCAGTACTTC
CDR3: CASSLVAGVASEQYF
D: TRBD2
size: -
J: TRBJ2-7
V: TRBV7-2

DNA: TGTGCCAGCAGCTTGGGACAGCCTAATGAAAAACTGTTTTTT
CDR3: CASSLGQPNEKLFF
D: -
size: once
J: TRBJ1-4
V: TRBV5-4

DNA: TGTGCCAGCACTACGCGAACGACAGGGGTTCTCAATCAGCCCCAGCATTTT
CDR3: CASTTRTTGVLNQPQHF
D: TRBD1
size: -
J: TRBJ1-5
V: TRBV28

DNA: TGTGCCAGCTCACTTATCAGCACAGATACGCAGTATTTT
CDR3: CASSLISTDTQYF
D: -
size: -
J: TRBJ2-3
V: TRBV25-1

DNA: TGTGCCAGCAGCTTGCGGGGGGGGTCCTACTACGAGCAGTACTTC
CDR3: CASSLRGGSYYEQYF
D: TRBD2
size: once
J: TRBJ2-7
V: TRBV5-4

DNA: TGCAGCGTTGAACCGGGACACCAATCCACAGATACGCAGTATTTT
CDR3: CSVEPGHQSTDTQYF
D: -
size: once
J: TRBJ2-3
V: TRBV29-1

DNA: TGTGCCAGCAGCTTAGTTCTCTGGACAGGGGGAGAAGATACGCAGTATTTT
CDR3: CASSLVLWTGGEDTQYF
D: TRBD1
size: -
J: TRBJ2-3
V: TRBV7-2

DNA: TGTGCCAGCACCCTAAGAACAAGCGGGAGGGCCATAGATACGCAGTATTTT
CDR3: CASTLRTSGRAIDTQYF
D: TRBD2
size: -
J: TRBJ2-3
V: TRBV7-2

DNA: TGTGCCAGCAGCTTGGTTTGGACTGAAGCTTTCTTT
CDR3: CASSLVWTEAFF
D: -
size: -
J: TRBJ1-1
V: TRBV7-2

DNA: TGTGCCAGTAGCCAGACAGGGGGGAACACTGAAGCTTTCTTT
CDR3: CASSQTGGNTEAFF
D: TRBD1
size: few
J: TRBJ1-1
V: TRBV19

DNA: TGTGCCAGCAGCTTGGTTAACATTCAGTACTTC
CDR3: CASSLVNIQYF
D: -
size: -
J: TRBJ2-4
V: TRBV5-8